The 20 T cell receptor beta chains below all came from one sample that was sequenced in a study of control samples from healthy donors and cancer patients. TCRdb keeps only in-frame clones here, not all; method: immunoSEQ multiplex PCR. The top ten hold around 16% of the sample, which has roughly 86,000 clones, roughly 91% seen once. Sequenced sample: blood. These TCRs come from a man aged 25-45 years in good health.

This sequence joins TRBV11-1 and TRBJ1-3; 7 bases align to TRBD1. The CDR3 is made up of 15 amino acids. V shed 6 bases and J 5 bases; nucleotides not matched to a gene: 10. Germline loops: CDR1 SGHAT, CDR2 FQDESV (reference sequence). The CDR3 protein is CASSSRGQLRNTIYF. The CDR3 bases are TGTGCCAGCAGTTCGAGGGGGCAGCTCAGAAACACCATATATTTT.

V is TRBV6-5 and J is TRBJ2-7; D is possibly TRBD1 (6 bases). Trimming took 6 bases from V and 2 from J, leaving 17 bases between them. The CDR3 is made up of 15 amino acids. The V gene's germline CDR1 is MNHEY and CDR2 SVGAGI. This CDR3 is CASRGTVGAPYEQYF. CDR3 DNA: TGTGCCAGCAGAGGTACCGTGGGGGCCCCCTACGAGCAGTACTTC.

V is TRBV5-6 and J is TRBJ2-7; 7 positions match TRBD2. CDR3 length: 13 residues. Germline V gene lookup returns CDR1 SGHDT and CDR2 YYEEEE. The junction had 4 bases not matched to a gene; V was cut back by 4 bases and J by 3 bases. This CDR3 reads CASSPTSNYEQYF. The DNA for the CDR3 is TGTGCCAGCAGCCCGACTAGCAACTACGAGCAGTACTTC.

V is TRBV1 and J is TRBJ2-2; the DNA was not used to check the table's D call, TRBD2. TRBV1 is designated a pseudogene. This CDR3 contains 14 residues. CDR3 sequence reads: CTSKTRPDTGELFF. CDR3 nucleotides: TGCACCAGCAAGACTAGGCCCGACACCGGGGAGCTGTTTTTT.

The V and J genes are TRBV7-9 and TRBJ1-4; possible D gene TRBD1, 6 bases. Trimming took 5 bases from V and 7 from J, leaving 17 bases between them. CDR1 and CDR2 (germline): SEHNR, FQNEAQ (reference sequence). CDR3 length: 15 residues. CDR3 coding DNA: TGTGCCAGCAGCCTCTTAGGTACAGGGTTTGAAAAACTGTTTTTT. Its protein is CASSLLGTGFEKLFF.

This rearrangement joins TRBV6-5 to TRBJ1-6, with D unclear. CDR3 size: 13 residues. Trimming left V 5 bases short and J 9 bases short, with 11 bases between. Per the germline V gene, CDR1 is MNHEY and CDR2 is SVGAGI. The CDR3 region has the DNA TGTGCCAGCAGTACCAGTCAGATTTCACCCCTCCACTTT. Amino acid sequence: CASSTSQISPLHF.

The J gene is TRBJ2-5, the V gene TRBV5-1; TRBD2 matches at 9 bases. CDR3 length: 15 residues. V lost 7 bases, J lost 5 bases, and 12 bases stayed unmatched. CDR1 SGHRS and CDR2 YFSETQ come from the germline V gene. The CDR3 DNA follows: TGCGCCAGCCGGCTATCTTTAGCGGGAGCCGAGACCCAGTACTTC. Its translation: CASRLSLAGAETQYF.

The gene calls are TRBV5-4 and TRBJ2-7; D remains ambiguous. Trimming stripped 4 bases from V and 6 bases from J, with 14 bases between. The CDR3 is 13 residues long. From germline, CDR1 is SGHNT and CDR2 YYREEE (reference sequence). CDR3 DNA: TGTGCCAGCAGCCTCCAGGTATTCGGCGAGCAGTACTTC. It yields the protein CASSLQVFGEQYF.

The V and J genes are TRBV29-1 and TRBJ2-1; perhaps D is TRBD1 or TRBD2 (6 bases each). Germline V gives CDR1 SQVTM, CDR2 ANQGSEA. The CDR3 consists of 14 residues. Trimming removed 7 bases at V and 5 bases at J, with 18 bases between. The CDR3 spells CSDTTAGHHNEQFF. The CDR3 nucleotides are TGCAGCGACACTACCGCGGGACACCACAATGAGCAGTTCTTC.

This rearrangement joins TRBV24-1 to TRBJ2-3; 8 bases align to TRBD1. The CDR3 extends over 13 amino acids. V lost 9 bases and J lost 3; bases outside the gene matches: 4. The germline gives CDR1 KGHDR, CDR2 SFDVKD. The CDR3: CATGRQGTDTQYF. In DNA form, the CDR3 reads TGTGCCACCGGGAGACAGGGGACAGATACGCAGTATTTT.

The J gene is TRBJ2-1, the V gene TRBV7-8, with D unresolved. CDR3 length equals 16 residues. Germline V gene sequence: CDR1 SGHVS, CDR2 FQNEAQ. V shed 5 bases and J shed 3 bases, with 17 bases lying between them. The CDR3 DNA follows: TGTGCCAGCAGCACCCATACACGGGCCAACTACAATGAGCAGTTCTTC. This translates into CASSTHTRANYNEQFF.

J is TRBJ2-3 and V is TRBV29-1; the D is unclear. Germline CDR1 SQVTM, CDR2 ANQGSEA. The CDR3 has 10 amino acids. Trimming left V 4 bases short and J 5 bases short, with 4 bases between. In nucleotides, the CDR3 is TGCAGCGTTGGAAGAGATACGCAGTATTTT. Translated: CSVGRDTQYF.

Remarks on this clone: Other nucleotide sequences in the sample specify the same CDR3. V and J are TRBV2 and TRBJ1-2, with D unclear. V lost 1 base, J lost 4 bases, and 7 bases lay in between. CDR3 length equals 13 residues. CDR1 is SNHLY and CDR2 is FYNNEI in the germline V gene. Here the CDR3 DNA reads TGTGCCAGCAGTGAAGGACAACCCTATGGCTACACCTTC. It yields the protein CASSEGQPYGYTF. The full variable domain, its missing parts supplied by reference TRBV2 and TRBJ1-2, is EPEVTQTPSHQVTQMGQEVILRCVPISNHLYFYWYRQILGQKVEFLVSFYNNEISEKSEIFDDQFSVERPDGSNFTLKIRSTKLEDSAMYFCASSEGQPYGYTFGSGTRLTVV.

V usage is TRBV2 and J usage is TRBJ2-7; D remains unclear. This CDR3 comprises 13 residues. Germline assignment: CDR1 SNHLY and CDR2 FYNNEI. The V gene lost 0 bases and the J gene lost 4 bases, with 7 bases spanning the gap. CDR3 protein: CASSEARGYEQYF. The CDR3 region has the DNA TGTGCCAGCAGTGAAGCTAGAGGTTACGAGCAGTACTTC.

The gene calls are TRBV11-2 and TRBJ1-3; D call uncertain. Germline lookup yields CDR1 SGHAT and CDR2 FQNNGV. The CDR3 totals 15 residues. V dropped 1 base and J dropped 0 bases, with 7 bases sitting between them. For the CDR3, the DNA is TGTGCCAGCAGCTTAGTTCGGGACTCTGGAAACACCATATATTTT. Residues: CASSLVRDSGNTIYF.

V usage is TRBV7-2 and J usage is TRBJ1-3; 8 bases are shared with TRBD1. With V trimmed by 4 bases and J by 7 bases, 9 bases remained unmatched. Germline V CDR1 and CDR2: SGHTA, FQGNSA. The CDR3 contains 15 residues. CDR3 amino acids: CASSSWTGLRNTIYF. In DNA, the CDR3 is TGTGCCAGCAGCTCCTGGACAGGGTTGCGGAACACCATATATTTT.

This CDR3 reads CASSRRGRETNEKLFF. In nucleotides, the CDR3 is TGTGCCAGCAGCCGGAGGGGGCGGGAAACTAATGAAAAACTGTTTTTT. V usage is TRBV9 and J usage is TRBJ1-4; 7 positions agree with TRBD1. This CDR3 is 16 amino acids long. Unmatched junction bases numbered 7, after V lost 4 bases and J lost 1 base. Germline CDR1 SGDLS, CDR2 YYNGEE.

The chain has TRBV5-4 and TRBJ2-2, with 8 positions matching TRBD2. This CDR3 is built from 16 residues. The ends lost 1 base at V and 3 bases at J; junction bases unmatched: 5. Germline lookup yields CDR1 SGHNT and CDR2 YYREEE (reference sequence). This CDR3 is CASSLLGREDTGELFF. The CDR3 DNA sequence: TGTGCCAGCAGCTTGCTCGGGAGGGAGGACACCGGGGAGCTGTTTTTT.

The chain recombines TRBV28 with TRBJ2-7, with D hard to call. The V gene lost 3 bases and the J gene lost 5 bases, with 11 bases spanning the gap. Germline CDR1 reads MDHEN; CDR2 reads SYDVKM. The CDR3 extends over 13 amino acids. CDR3 sequence reads: CASSFPSTHEQYF. The CDR3 DNA reads as TGTGCCAGCAGTTTCCCCTCCACCCACGAGCAGTACTTC.

The gene calls are TRBV9 and TRBJ2-2, with a tentative D call TRBD1 (6 bases). In germline, CDR1 is SGDLS, CDR2 YYNGEE. This CDR3 has 21 amino acids. Trimming shortened V by 7 bases and J by 5 bases, and 36 bases separated the two germline ends. The CDR3 sequence is CASRARPKLDWGRKATGELFF. Here the CDR3 DNA reads TGTGCCAGCCGCGCCCGACCGAAGCTGGACTGGGGGCGTAAAGCGACCGGGGAGCTGTTTTTT.